This entry lists 8 T cell receptor beta chains sequenced from one sample in a study of T cell clonality in common variable immunodeficiency. The study, taken as a whole, reports: In common variable immunodeficiency, TCR beta chains reportedly carried fewer deletions and N-nucleotide insertions.

Measured with immunoSEQ multiplex PCR; TCRdb has only the in-frame clones, and not every one. Recorded here are about 26,000 clones, none singletons. Their specific antigens are unknown. Sequenced: peripheral blood mononuclear cells. The receptor source for this set is a human donor with common variable immunodeficiency.

This clone was detected only a few times. The observed sequence ends 3 residues before the CDR3 terminus, with the missing tail filled in from the germline J gene. The chain links TRBV19 to TRBJ1-2; 7 positions match TRBD1. V lost 1 base and J lost 3; bases outside the gene matches: 11. Germline loops: CDR1 LNHDA, CDR2 SQIVND (reference sequence). The CDR3 runs 17 residues. CDR3 DNA, as far as it was read: TGTGCCAGTAGTATAGGCGGGAGACAGGGAGACGACTATGGC. It translates to CASSIGGRQGDDYG. The CDR3, in full, reads CASSIGGRQGDDYGYTF.

The CDR3 spells CASSHKGDYSYEQYF. The sequenced CDR3 bases are TGTGCCAGCAGCCACAAGGGGGACTACTCCTACGAG. The V call is TRBV13, the J call TRBJ2-7; a weak D match, TRBD2 (7 bases). The read stops 3 residues short of the end of the CDR3; the missing end is completed from the germline J gene. The germline V and J ends were trimmed by 5 bases and 0 bases, with 14 bases remaining between them. The CDR3 is made up of 15 amino acids. CDR1 and CDR2 from the germline V gene are PRHDT and FYEKMQ (reference sequence).

As to this clone: The read comes to an end 3 residues before the CDR3 does, leaving the germline J gene to fill in the end. The V and J genes are TRBV11-2 and TRBJ2-7, with 8 bases lining up with TRBD2. There are 14 residues in the CDR3. V shed 1 base and J 6 bases; nucleotides not matched to a gene: 5. Germline CDR1 SGHAT, CDR2 FQNNGV. The CDR3 spells CASSLAYTSGEQYF. The sequenced CDR3 bases are TGTGCCAGCAGCTTAGCCTACACTAGCGGCGAG.

Many counts were recorded for this clone. The sequenced fragment ends 3 residues before the CDR3 boundary, so the rest is inferred from the germline J gene. The chain has TRBV5-4 and TRBJ1-2, with D possibly being TRBD1 (5 bases). Deletions cut 4 bases from V and 2 bases from J, with 12 bases between. This CDR3 region has 14 residues. Germline CDR1 and CDR2: SGHNT and YYREEE (reference sequence). CDR3 DNA, as far as it was read: TGTGCCAGCAGCACAGGACGGGGGAACTATGGC. Encoded protein: CASSTGRGNYG. The complete CDR3 reads CASSTGRGNYGYTF.

This clone has just a few counts. The read comes to an end 3 residues before the CDR3 does, leaving the germline J gene to fill in the end. This chain links TRBV7-6 with TRBJ1-6; D might be TRBD1 (5 bases). Germline-derived CDR1 and CDR2 are SGHVS and FNYEAQ. The CDR3 loop spans 18 amino acids. V was clipped by 1 base and J by 3 bases, with 16 bases between them. CDR3 DNA (partial): TGTGCCAGCAGCTTAGAAGGGTCGGGGGGTGTCTATAATTCACCC. This translates into CASSLEGSGGVYNSP. In full, the CDR3 reads CASSLEGSGGVYNSPLHF.

Many counts were recorded for this clone. Coverage ceases 3 residues before the CDR3 finishes, and the germline J gene fills in the end. The rearrangement uses TRBV13 and TRBJ1-3; 9 positions match TRBD1. Germline V gives CDR1 PRHDT, CDR2 FYEKMQ (reference sequence). J was trimmed by 4 bases and V by 5 bases; bases with no gene match: 12. The CDR3 runs 17 residues. CDR3 bases read: TGTGCCAGCAGCCCGGACAGGGGCGCCCTGGGAGGAAACACC. It specifies CASSPDRGALGGNT. The entire CDR3 sequence reads CASSPDRGALGGNTIYF.

This clone showed up many times. The missing CDR3 end, 3 residues past where the read stops, is filled in from the germline J gene. The gene calls are TRBV7-2 and TRBJ2-1, with 9 bases aligning to TRBD2. Germline loops: CDR1 SGHTA, CDR2 FQGNSA. The CDR3 spans 15 residues. J lost 2 bases, V lost 5 bases, and 4 bases had no gene match. The sequenced CDR3 bases are TGTGCCAGCAGCGTCACTAGCGGGCCCTACAATGAG. As protein: CASSVTSGPYNE. The full CDR3 protein reads CASSVTSGPYNEQFF.

This clone was observed at least ten times. The read finishes 3 residues shy of the CDR3 end, and the germline J gene is used to complete it. The chain carries TRBV20-1 and TRBJ2-7, with a weak D call TRBD2 (6 bases). This CDR3 is 13 amino acids long. Trimming stripped 6 bases from V and 2 bases from J, with 14 bases between. CDR1 and CDR2 (germline): DFQATT, SNEGSKA (reference sequence). The CDR3 bases that were read are TGCAGTGCCCTCCGGGACTTAACCTACGAG. Protein sequence: CSALRDLTYE. The entire CDR3 sequence reads CSALRDLTYEQYF.